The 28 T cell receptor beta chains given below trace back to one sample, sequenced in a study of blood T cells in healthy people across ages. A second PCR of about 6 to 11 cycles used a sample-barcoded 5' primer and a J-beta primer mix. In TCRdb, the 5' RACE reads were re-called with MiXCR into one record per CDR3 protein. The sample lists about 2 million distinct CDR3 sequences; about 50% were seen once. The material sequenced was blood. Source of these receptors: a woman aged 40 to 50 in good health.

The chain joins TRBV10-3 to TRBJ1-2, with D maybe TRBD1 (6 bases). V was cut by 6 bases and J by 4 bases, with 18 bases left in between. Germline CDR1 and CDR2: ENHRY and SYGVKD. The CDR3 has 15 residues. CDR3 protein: CAISRTDQVGYGYTF. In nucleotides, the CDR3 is TGTGCCATCAGCAGGACAGACCAAGTAGGCTATGGCTACACCTTC.

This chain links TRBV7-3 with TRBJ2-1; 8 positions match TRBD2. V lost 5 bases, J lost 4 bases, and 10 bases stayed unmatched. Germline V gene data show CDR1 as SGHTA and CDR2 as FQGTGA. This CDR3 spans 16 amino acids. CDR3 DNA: TGTGCCAGCAGCCTAAGGTTTAGCGGGGCGTACAATGAGCAGTTCTTC. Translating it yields CASSLRFSGAYNEQFF.

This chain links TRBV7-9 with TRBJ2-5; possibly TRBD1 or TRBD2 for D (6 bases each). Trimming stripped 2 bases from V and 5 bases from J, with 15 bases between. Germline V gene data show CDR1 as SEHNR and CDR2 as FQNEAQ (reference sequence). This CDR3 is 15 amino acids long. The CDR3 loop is CASSLLGGSVETQYF. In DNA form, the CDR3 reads TGTGCCAGCAGCTTACTCGGGGGCTCAGTGGAGACCCAGTACTTC.

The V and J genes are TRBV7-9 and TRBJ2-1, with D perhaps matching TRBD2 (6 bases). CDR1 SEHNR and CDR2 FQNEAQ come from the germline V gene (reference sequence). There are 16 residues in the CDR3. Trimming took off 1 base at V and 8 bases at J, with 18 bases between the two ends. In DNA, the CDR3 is TGTGCCAGCAGCTTAGATTCGACATCTAGGAGGGATGAGCAGTTCTTC. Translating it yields CASSLDSTSRRDEQFF.

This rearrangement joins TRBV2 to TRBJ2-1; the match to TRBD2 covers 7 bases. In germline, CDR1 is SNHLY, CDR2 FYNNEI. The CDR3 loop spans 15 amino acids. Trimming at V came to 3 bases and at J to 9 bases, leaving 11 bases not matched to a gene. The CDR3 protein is CASSEPATSNLEQFF. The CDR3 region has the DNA TGTGCCAGCAGTGAGCCGGCGACTAGCAATCTTGAGCAGTTCTTC.

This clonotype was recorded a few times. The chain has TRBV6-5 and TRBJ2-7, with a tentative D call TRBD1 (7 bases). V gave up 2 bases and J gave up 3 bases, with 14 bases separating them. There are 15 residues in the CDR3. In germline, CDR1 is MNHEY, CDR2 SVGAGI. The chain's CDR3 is CASSYGGGSVYEQYF. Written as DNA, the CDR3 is TGTGCCAGCAGTTACGGAGGGGGCAGTGTCTACGAGCAGTACTTC.

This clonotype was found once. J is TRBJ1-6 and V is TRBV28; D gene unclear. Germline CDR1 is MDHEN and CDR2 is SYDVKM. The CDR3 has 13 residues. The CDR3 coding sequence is TGTGCAGGAGGGCAAAACACCAATTCACCCCTCCACTTT. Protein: CAGGQNTNSPLHF.

The CDR3 bases are TGTGCCAGCATGCGCCACAATGAGCAGTTCTTC. It yields the protein CASMRHNEQFF. The genes are TRBV28 and TRBJ2-1; D remains ambiguous. Trimming left V 7 bases short and J 5 bases short, with 6 bases between. This CDR3 has 11 residues. CDR1 is MDHEN and CDR2 is SYDVKM in the germline V gene.

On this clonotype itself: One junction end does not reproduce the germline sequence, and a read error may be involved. The CDR3 sequence is CANSQYGQSGGAGETQYF. CDR3 DNA: TGTGCCAACAGCCAATATGGTCAAAGCGGGGGGGCCGGGGAGACCCAGTACTTC. The V gene is TRBV4-2, the J gene TRBJ2-7; 10 bases line up with TRBD2. The J call may be incorrect, as the DNA end agrees better with TRBJ2-5. The germline CDR1 and CDR2 sequences are LGHNA and YNFKEQ. The CDR3 runs to 18 residues.

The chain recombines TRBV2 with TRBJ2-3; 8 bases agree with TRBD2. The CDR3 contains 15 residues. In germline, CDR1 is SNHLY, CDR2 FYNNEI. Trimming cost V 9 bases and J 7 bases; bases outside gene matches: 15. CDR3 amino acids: CASSDEVGLANTQYF. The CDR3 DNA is TGTGCCAGTAGCGATGAAGTAGGACTAGCAAATACGCAGTATTTT.

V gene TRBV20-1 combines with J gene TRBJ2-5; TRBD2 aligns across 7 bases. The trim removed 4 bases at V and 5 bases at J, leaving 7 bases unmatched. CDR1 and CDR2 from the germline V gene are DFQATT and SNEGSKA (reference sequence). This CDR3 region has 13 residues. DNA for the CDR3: TGCAGTGCTACCGGGAGGTTGGTGGAGACCCAGTACTTC. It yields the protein CSATGRLVETQYF.

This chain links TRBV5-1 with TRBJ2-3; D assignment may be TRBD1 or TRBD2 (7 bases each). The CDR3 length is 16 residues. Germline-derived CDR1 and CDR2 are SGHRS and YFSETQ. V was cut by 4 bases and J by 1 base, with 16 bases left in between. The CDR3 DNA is TGCGCCAGCAGCGTGGGGAGGGACAGACGCACAGATACGCAGTATTTT. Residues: CASSVGRDRRTDTQYF. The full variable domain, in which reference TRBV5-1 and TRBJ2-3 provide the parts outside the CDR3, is KAGVTQTPRYLIKTRGQQVTLSCSPISGHRSVSWYQQTPGQGLQFLFEYFSETQRNKGNFPGRFSGRQFSNSRSEMNVSTLELGDSALYLCASSVGRDRRTDTQYFGPGTRLTVL.

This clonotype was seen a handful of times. The CDR3 sequence: CASSQVLASYEQYF. DNA of the CDR3: TGTGCCAGCAGCCAAGTCTTAGCTTCCTACGAGCAGTACTTC. The chain recombines TRBV4-2 with TRBJ2-7; D remains unclear. The CDR3 covers 14 residues. The ends were cut back, 1 base at V and 1 base at J, with 8 bases in the middle. From germline, CDR1 is LGHNA and CDR2 YNFKEQ.

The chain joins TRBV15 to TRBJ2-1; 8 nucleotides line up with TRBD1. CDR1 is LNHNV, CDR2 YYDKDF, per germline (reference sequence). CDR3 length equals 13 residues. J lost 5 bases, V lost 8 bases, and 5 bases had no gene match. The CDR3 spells CATRDRSDNEQFF. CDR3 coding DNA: TGTGCCACCCGGGACAGGTCTGACAATGAGCAGTTCTTC.

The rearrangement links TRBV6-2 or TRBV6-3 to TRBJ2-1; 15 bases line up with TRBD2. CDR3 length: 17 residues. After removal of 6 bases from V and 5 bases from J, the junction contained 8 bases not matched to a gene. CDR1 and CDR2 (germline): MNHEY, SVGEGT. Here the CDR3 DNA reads TGTGCCAGCAGCCATCCAGGACTAGCGGGGGGGAACAATGAGCAGTTCTTC. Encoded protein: CASSHPGLAGGNNEQFF.

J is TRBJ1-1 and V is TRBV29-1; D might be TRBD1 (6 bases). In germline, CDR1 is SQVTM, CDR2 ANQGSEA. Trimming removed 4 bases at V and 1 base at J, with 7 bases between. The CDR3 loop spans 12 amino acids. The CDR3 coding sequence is TGCAGCGTTGTACAGGGGAACACTGAAGCTTTCTTT. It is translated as CSVVQGNTEAFF.

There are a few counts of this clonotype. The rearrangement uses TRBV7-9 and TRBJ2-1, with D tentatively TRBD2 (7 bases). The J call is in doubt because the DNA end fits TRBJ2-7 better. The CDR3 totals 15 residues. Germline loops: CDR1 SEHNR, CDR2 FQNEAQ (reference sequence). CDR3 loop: CASSLVGGGYNEQYF. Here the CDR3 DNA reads TGTGCCAGCAGCTTAGTTGGCGGGGGCTACAATGAGCAGTACTTC.

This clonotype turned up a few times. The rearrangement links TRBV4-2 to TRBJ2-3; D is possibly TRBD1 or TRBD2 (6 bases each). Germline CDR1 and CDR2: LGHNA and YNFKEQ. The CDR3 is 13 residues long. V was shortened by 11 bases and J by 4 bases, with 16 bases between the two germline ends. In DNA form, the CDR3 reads TGTGCCCCATTGGGGGGCCCGTCAGATACGCAGTATTTT. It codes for CAPLGGPSDTQYF.

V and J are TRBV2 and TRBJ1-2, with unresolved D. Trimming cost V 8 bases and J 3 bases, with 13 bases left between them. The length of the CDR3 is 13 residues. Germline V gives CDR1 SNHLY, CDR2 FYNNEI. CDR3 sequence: CASATEKDYGYTF. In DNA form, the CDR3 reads TGTGCCAGCGCGACTGAAAAGGACTATGGCTACACCTTC.

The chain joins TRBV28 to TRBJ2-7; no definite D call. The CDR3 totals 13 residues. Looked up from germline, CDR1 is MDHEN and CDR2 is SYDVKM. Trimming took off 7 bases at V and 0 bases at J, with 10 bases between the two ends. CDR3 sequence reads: CASIGASSYEQYF. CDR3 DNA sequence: TGTGCCAGCATAGGAGCAAGCTCCTACGAGCAGTACTTC.

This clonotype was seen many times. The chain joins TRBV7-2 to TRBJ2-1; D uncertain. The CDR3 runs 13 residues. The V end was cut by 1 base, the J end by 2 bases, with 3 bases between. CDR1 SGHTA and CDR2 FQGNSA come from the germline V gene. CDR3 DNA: TGTGCCAGCAGCTTAGTTGCCTACAATGAGCAGTTCTTC. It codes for CASSLVAYNEQFF.

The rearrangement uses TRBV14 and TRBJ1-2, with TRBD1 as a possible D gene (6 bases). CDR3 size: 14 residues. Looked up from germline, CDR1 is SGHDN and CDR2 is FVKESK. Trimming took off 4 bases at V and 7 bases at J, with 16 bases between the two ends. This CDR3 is CASSRSTGKTGYTF. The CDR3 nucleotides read TGTGCCAGCAGCCGTTCCACAGGGAAAACTGGCTACACCTTC. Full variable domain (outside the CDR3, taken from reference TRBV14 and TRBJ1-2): EAGVTQFPSHSVIEKGQTVTLRCDPISGHDNLYWYRRVMGKEIKFLLHFVKESKQDESGMPNNRFLAERTGGTYSTLKVQPAELEDSGVYFCASSRSTGKTGYTFGSGTRLTVV.

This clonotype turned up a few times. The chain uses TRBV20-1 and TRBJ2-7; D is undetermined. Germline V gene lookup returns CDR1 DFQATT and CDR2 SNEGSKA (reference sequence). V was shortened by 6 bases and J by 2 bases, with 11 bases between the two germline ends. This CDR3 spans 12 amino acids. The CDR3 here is CSATIDAYEQYF. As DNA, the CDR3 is TGCAGTGCGACCATAGATGCCTACGAGCAGTACTTC.

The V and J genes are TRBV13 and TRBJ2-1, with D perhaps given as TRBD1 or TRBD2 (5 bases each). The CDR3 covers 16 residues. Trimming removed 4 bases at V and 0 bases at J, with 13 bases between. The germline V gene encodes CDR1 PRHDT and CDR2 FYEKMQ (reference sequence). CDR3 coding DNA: TGTGCCAGCAGCTCGGCGAAGGGGAGCTCCTACAATGAGCAGTTCTTC. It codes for CASSSAKGSSYNEQFF.

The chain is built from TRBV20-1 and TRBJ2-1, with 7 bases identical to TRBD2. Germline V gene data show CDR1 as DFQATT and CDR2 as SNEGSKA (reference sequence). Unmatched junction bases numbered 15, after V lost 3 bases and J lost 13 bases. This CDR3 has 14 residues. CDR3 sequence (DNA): TGCAGTGCTAGGATGGCAGGCGTGCGGGAGACCCAGTTCTTC. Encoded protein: CSARMAGVRETQFF.

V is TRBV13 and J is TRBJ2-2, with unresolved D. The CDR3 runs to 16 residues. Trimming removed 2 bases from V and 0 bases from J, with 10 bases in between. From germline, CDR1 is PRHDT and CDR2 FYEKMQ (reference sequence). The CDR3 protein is CASSLSRQANTGELFF. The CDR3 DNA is TGTGCCAGCAGCTTATCGCGGCAGGCGAACACCGGGGAGCTGTTTTTT. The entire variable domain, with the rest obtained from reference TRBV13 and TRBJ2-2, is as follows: AAGVIQSPRHLIKEKRETATLKCYPIPRHDTVYWYQQGPGQDPQFLISFYEKMQSDKGSIPDRFSAQQFSDYHSELNMSSLELGDSALYFCASSLSRQANTGELFFGEGSRLTVL.

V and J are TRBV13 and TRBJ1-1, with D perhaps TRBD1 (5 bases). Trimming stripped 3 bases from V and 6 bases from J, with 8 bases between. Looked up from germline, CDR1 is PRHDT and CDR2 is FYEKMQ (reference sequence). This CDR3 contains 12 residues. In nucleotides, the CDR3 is TGTGCCAGCAGCTTCAGGGAACCTGAAGCTTTCTTT. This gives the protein CASSFREPEAFF.

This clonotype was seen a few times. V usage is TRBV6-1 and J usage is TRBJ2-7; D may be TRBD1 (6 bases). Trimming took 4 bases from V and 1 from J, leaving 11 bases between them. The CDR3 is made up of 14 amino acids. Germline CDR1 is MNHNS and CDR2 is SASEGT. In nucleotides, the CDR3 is TGTGCCAGCAGTGGACAGGAACGGTCCTACGAGCAGTACTTC. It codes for CASSGQERSYEQYF.